These T cell receptor beta chains were read from a single sample in a study of identical twins. MiXCR, run by TCRdb on the 5' RACE reads, gives a single entry per CDR3 protein. This sample has hundreds of thousands of distinct CDR3 sequences, with 9% to 15% found just once. This sample also appeared in a second study, on yellow fever vaccine responses in identical twins.

Material: PBMCs. Receptors were obtained from a woman aged 18-29 years in good health. The CDR3 runs from the conserved cysteine through the conserved F or W. The D gene is left open where the match is weak. Clone size appears in some rows only: once, few, many, or a class for an expanded clone.

abundance: .
d_gene: .
v_gene: TRBV10-2
j_gene: TRBJ2-3
CDR3nt: TGCGCCAGCAGTGAGTCGGCAACTCTACGCGCAGATACGCAGTATTTT
CDR3aa: CASSESATLRADTQYF

abundance: few
d_gene: .
v_gene: TRBV6-5
j_gene: TRBJ2-1
CDR3nt: TGTGCCAGCAGTTACTCGCCAGTGATGGGATCCGACTACAATGAGCAGTTCTTC
CDR3aa: CASSYSPVMGSDYNEQFF

abundance: .
d_gene: .
v_gene: TRBV7-9
j_gene: TRBJ2-1
CDR3nt: TGTGCCAGCAGCTTAGTTTCGGGACACAGAAACAATGAGCAGTTCTTC
CDR3aa: CASSLVSGHRNNEQFF

abundance: .
d_gene: .
v_gene: TRBV20-1
j_gene: TRBJ2-7
CDR3nt: TGCAGTGCCCAGCCTGTTGACGAGCAGTACTTC
CDR3aa: CSAQPVDEQYF

abundance: .
d_gene: TRBD2
v_gene: TRBV20-1
j_gene: TRBJ2-1
CDR3nt: TGCAGTGCTAGAGATCCGGGACTAGCGGGAGGGCCAGTTGAGCAGTTCTTC
CDR3aa: CSARDPGLAGGPVEQFF

abundance: .
d_gene: TRBD2
v_gene: TRBV7-3
j_gene: TRBJ2-1
CDR3nt: TGTGCCAGCAGCTTAACCCCCGGGACTAGCGGCTACAATGAGCAGTTCTTC
CDR3aa: CASSLTPGTSGYNEQFF

abundance: .
d_gene: .
v_gene: TRBV2
j_gene: TRBJ2-1
CDR3nt: TGTGCCAGCAGCGACAGAAAAGGAGTAAGCTCCTACAATGAGCAGTTCTTC
CDR3aa: CASSDRKGVSSYNEQFF

abundance: many
d_gene: .
v_gene: TRBV7-6
j_gene: TRBJ2-3
CDR3nt: TGTGCCAGCAGCTTATCTCGAGGGGATACGCAGTATTTT
CDR3aa: CASSLSRGDTQYF

abundance: .
d_gene: .
v_gene: TRBV20-1
j_gene: TRBJ2-5
CDR3nt: TGCAGTGCTAGAGATCAGGGAAGGTACCAAGAGACCCAGTACTTC
CDR3aa: CSARDQGRYQETQYF

abundance: many
d_gene: TRBD2
v_gene: TRBV12-3/TRBV12-4
j_gene: TRBJ2-5
CDR3nt: TGTGCCAGCAGTTTTGTTAGCGGGGGATCCCAAGAGACCCAGTACTTC
CDR3aa: CASSFVSGGSQETQYF

abundance: few
d_gene: TRBD1
v_gene: TRBV5-1
j_gene: TRBJ1-6
CDR3nt: TGCGCCAGCAGCACGTCGGACAGGTTTAGTTCACCCCTCCACTTT
CDR3aa: CASSTSDRFSSPLHF

abundance: few
d_gene: TRBD2
v_gene: TRBV13
j_gene: TRBJ2-1
CDR3nt: TGTGCCAGCAGCCCGGGGACTAGCGGGAGCGGCTCCTACAATGAGCAGTTCTTC
CDR3aa: CASSPGTSGSGSYNEQFF

abundance: few
d_gene: .
v_gene: TRBV19
j_gene: TRBJ1-2
CDR3nt: TGTGCCAGTAAGGATAATGGAGGATATGGCTACACCTTC
CDR3aa: CASKDNGGYGYTF

abundance: .
d_gene: TRBD1
v_gene: TRBV3-1
j_gene: TRBJ1-2
CDR3nt: TGTGCCAGCAGCCATGCACCGGGGACAGGGGCTGGCTACACCTTC
CDR3aa: CASSHAPGTGAGYTF

abundance: many
d_gene: .
v_gene: TRBV12-3/TRBV12-4
j_gene: TRBJ2-7
CDR3nt: TGTGCCAGCAGTCTCTCGGGGTCCATAGCCTACGAGCAGTACTTC
CDR3aa: CASSLSGSIAYEQYF

abundance: many
d_gene: TRBD1
v_gene: TRBV7-9
j_gene: TRBJ2-1
CDR3nt: TGTGCCAGCAGCTCATTGGGACAGGGTGATGAGCAGTTCTTC
CDR3aa: CASSSLGQGDEQFF

abundance: .
d_gene: TRBD1
v_gene: TRBV28
j_gene: TRBJ2-1
CDR3nt: TGTGCCAGCACCGTCGGGACAGGGGTGGTGAATGAGCAGTTCTTC
CDR3aa: CASTVGTGVVNEQFF

abundance: .
d_gene: TRBD1
v_gene: TRBV20-1
j_gene: TRBJ1-2
CDR3nt: TGCAGTGCTAGAGAAACAGGGGGAGGATATGGCTACACCTTC
CDR3aa: CSARETGGGYGYTF

abundance: .
d_gene: .
v_gene: TRBV3-1
j_gene: TRBJ2-1
CDR3nt: TGTGCCAGCAGCCCGACTTCAATAGCGTCTCCCTACAATGAGCAGTTCTTC
CDR3aa: CASSPTSIASPYNEQFF

abundance: .
d_gene: TRBD2
v_gene: TRBV20-1
j_gene: TRBJ2-1
CDR3nt: TGCAGTGCTCCTAGCGGGGTCTCCTACAATGAGCAGTTCTTC
CDR3aa: CSAPSGVSYNEQFF

abundance: .
d_gene: TRBD1
v_gene: TRBV6-1
j_gene: TRBJ1-6
CDR3nt: TGTGCCAGCAGTGGCCGAGGGGGCCCATCTTCACCCCTCCACTTT
CDR3aa: CASSGRGGPSSPLHF

abundance: few
d_gene: .
v_gene: TRBV5-1
j_gene: TRBJ2-7
CDR3nt: TGCGCCAGCAGCTTCCGGAAGGGCTACGAGCAGTACTTC
CDR3aa: CASSFRKGYEQYF

abundance: many
d_gene: TRBD1
v_gene: TRBV12-3/TRBV12-4
j_gene: TRBJ1-5
CDR3nt: TGTGCCAGCACCGCCGACAGGGGAATTTTTAATCAGCCCCAGCATTTT
CDR3aa: CASTADRGIFNQPQHF

abundance: .
d_gene: .
v_gene: TRBV10-3
j_gene: TRBJ2-3
CDR3nt: TGTGCCATCAGTGTTGAGCCTTCCACAGATACGCAGTATTTT
CDR3aa: CAISVEPSTDTQYF

abundance: few
d_gene: TRBD2
v_gene: TRBV4-1
j_gene: TRBJ2-5
CDR3nt: TGCGCCAGCAGCCAAGATATGGCTAGCGGGACCGAGACCCAGTACTTC
CDR3aa: CASSQDMASGTETQYF

abundance: few
d_gene: .
v_gene: TRBV28
j_gene: TRBJ2-3
CDR3nt: TGTGCCAGCAGTTCCCCGAGGCCCTCGGCTCCAGATACGCAGTATTTT
CDR3aa: CASSSPRPSAPDTQYF

abundance: .
d_gene: .
v_gene: TRBV7-9
j_gene: TRBJ1-6
CDR3nt: TGTGCCAGCAACCAGGGGAGCTCCTATAATTCACCCCTCCACTTT
CDR3aa: CASNQGSSYNSPLHF

abundance: .
d_gene: .
v_gene: TRBV5-1
j_gene: TRBJ2-7
CDR3nt: TGCGCCAGCCGGACAGCAAACTACGAGCAGTACTTC
CDR3aa: CASRTANYEQYF

abundance: few
d_gene: .
v_gene: TRBV7-9
j_gene: TRBJ1-6
CDR3nt: TGTGCCAGCAGCTTCGGGGATCTAGGTTCACCCCTCCACTTT
CDR3aa: CASSFGDLGSPLHF

abundance: .
d_gene: TRBD2
v_gene: TRBV20-1
j_gene: TRBJ2-3
CDR3nt: TGCAGTGCTAGAGATCCTCGGCGGGAGGCGTCTCGGGCAGATACGCAGTATTTT
CDR3aa: CSARDPRREASRADTQYF

abundance: .
d_gene: .
v_gene: TRBV6-1
j_gene: TRBJ1-2
CDR3nt: TGTGCCAGCAGGAGACAGGAGTCGGGCTATGGCTACACCTTC
CDR3aa: CASRRQESGYGYTF

abundance: few
d_gene: .
v_gene: TRBV6-6
j_gene: TRBJ2-7
CDR3nt: TGTGCCAGCAGTTACGTCTCAGGGAGCGAGCAGTACTTC
CDR3aa: CASSYVSGSEQYF

abundance: .
d_gene: .
v_gene: TRBV3-1
j_gene: TRBJ1-4
CDR3nt: TGTGCCAGCAGCCAATATTCGGGGATGGGTAATGAAAAACTGTTTTTT
CDR3aa: CASSQYSGMGNEKLFF

abundance: .
d_gene: TRBD2
v_gene: TRBV6-5
j_gene: TRBJ2-3
CDR3nt: TGTGCCAGCAGTTACTCTACGGCGGGGGGCATCAGAGATACGCAGTATTTT
CDR3aa: CASSYSTAGGIRDTQYF

abundance: .
d_gene: .
v_gene: TRBV10-2
j_gene: TRBJ2-4
CDR3nt: TGCGCCAGCAGTCCCAGGGCCCCCGGGGACATTCAGTACTTC
CDR3aa: CASSPRAPGDIQYF

abundance: few
d_gene: .
v_gene: TRBV6-5
j_gene: TRBJ1-5
CDR3nt: TGTGCCAGCAGTTCCCTTCGGTGGGATCAGCCCCAGCATTTT
CDR3aa: CASSSLRWDQPQHF

abundance: .
d_gene: .
v_gene: TRBV9
j_gene: TRBJ2-3
CDR3nt: TGTGCCAGCAGCGCATGGTCGGTCACAGATACGCAGTATTTT
CDR3aa: CASSAWSVTDTQYF

abundance: many
d_gene: .
v_gene: TRBV5-1
j_gene: TRBJ2-1
CDR3nt: TGCGCCAGCAGCATAAACTACAATGAGCAGTTCTTC
CDR3aa: CASSINYNEQFF

abundance: few
d_gene: .
v_gene: TRBV9
j_gene: TRBJ2-1
CDR3nt: TGTGCCAGCAGCGTGGGTAGTGGTAATGAGCAGTTCTTC
CDR3aa: CASSVGSGNEQFF

abundance: many
d_gene: TRBD2
v_gene: TRBV7-9
j_gene: TRBJ2-2
CDR3nt: TGTGCCAGCAAGTTTGGAGCGGGAGTGAACACCGGGGAGCTGTTTTTT
CDR3aa: CASKFGAGVNTGELFF

abundance: .
d_gene: .
v_gene: TRBV7-9
j_gene: TRBJ2-2
CDR3nt: TGTGCCAGCCGGGTAGGGCTAGCTGATGCCGGGGAGCTGTTTTTT
CDR3aa: CASRVGLADAGELFF

abundance: few
d_gene: .
v_gene: TRBV5-1
j_gene: TRBJ2-1
CDR3nt: TGCGCCAGCAGCTTCACAGGGGAGGTTTACAATGAGCAGTTCTTC
CDR3aa: CASSFTGEVYNEQFF

abundance: few
d_gene: .
v_gene: TRBV5-5
j_gene: TRBJ1-5
CDR3nt: TGTGCCAGCAGCTTGATGTCGGTCAGGCTTAATAGCAATCAGCCCCAGCATTTT
CDR3aa: CASSLMSVRLNSNQPQHF